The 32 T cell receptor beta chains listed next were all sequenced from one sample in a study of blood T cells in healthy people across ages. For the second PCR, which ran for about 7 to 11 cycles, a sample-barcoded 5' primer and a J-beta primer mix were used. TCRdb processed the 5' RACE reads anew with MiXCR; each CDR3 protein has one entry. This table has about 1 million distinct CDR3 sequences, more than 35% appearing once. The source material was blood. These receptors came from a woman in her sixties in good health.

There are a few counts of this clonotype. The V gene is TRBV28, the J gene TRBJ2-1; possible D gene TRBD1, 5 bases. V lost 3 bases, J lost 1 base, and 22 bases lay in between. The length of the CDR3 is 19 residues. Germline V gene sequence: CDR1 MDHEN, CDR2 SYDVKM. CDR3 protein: CASSLGSVAFRESYNEQFF. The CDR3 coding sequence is TGTGCCAGCAGTTTGGGGTCGGTGGCCTTCAGGGAATCCTACAATGAGCAGTTCTTC. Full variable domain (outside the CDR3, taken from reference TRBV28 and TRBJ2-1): DVKVTQSSRYLVKRTGEKVFLECVQDMDHENMFWYRQDPGLGLRLIYFSYDVKMKEKGDIPEGYSVSREKKERFSLILESASTNQTSMYLCASSLGSVAFRESYNEQFFGPGTRLTVL.

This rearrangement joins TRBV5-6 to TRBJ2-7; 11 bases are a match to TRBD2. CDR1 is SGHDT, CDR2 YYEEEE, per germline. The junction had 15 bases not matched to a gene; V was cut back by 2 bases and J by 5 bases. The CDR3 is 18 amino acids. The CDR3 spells CASSFRVAGGPGADEQYF. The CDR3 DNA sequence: TGTGCCAGCAGCTTTAGGGTAGCGGGAGGGCCGGGAGCGGACGAGCAGTACTTC.

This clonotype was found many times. The DNA of the CDR3 is TGCGCCAGCAACCCCGGGACGGATTCCTACGAGCAGTACTTC. Residues: CASNPGTDSYEQYF. This chain connects TRBV5-1 to TRBJ2-7; D possibly uses TRBD1 or TRBD2 (5 bases each). Trimming shortened V by 6 bases and J by 1 base, and 14 bases separated the two germline ends. The length of the CDR3 is 14 residues. The V gene's germline CDR1 is SGHRS and CDR2 YFSETQ.

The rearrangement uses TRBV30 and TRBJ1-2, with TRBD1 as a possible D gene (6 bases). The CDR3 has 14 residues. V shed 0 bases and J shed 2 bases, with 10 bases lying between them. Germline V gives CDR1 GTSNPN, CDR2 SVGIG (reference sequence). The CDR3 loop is CAWSVRQENYGYTF. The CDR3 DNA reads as TGTGCCTGGAGTGTTAGACAGGAGAACTATGGCTACACCTTC.

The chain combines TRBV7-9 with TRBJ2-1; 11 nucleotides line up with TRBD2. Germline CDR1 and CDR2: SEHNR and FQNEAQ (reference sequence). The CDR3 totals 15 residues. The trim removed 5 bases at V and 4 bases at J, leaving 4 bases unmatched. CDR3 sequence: CASSRTSGYYNEQFF. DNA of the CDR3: TGTGCCAGCAGCCGGACTAGCGGGTATTACAATGAGCAGTTCTTC.

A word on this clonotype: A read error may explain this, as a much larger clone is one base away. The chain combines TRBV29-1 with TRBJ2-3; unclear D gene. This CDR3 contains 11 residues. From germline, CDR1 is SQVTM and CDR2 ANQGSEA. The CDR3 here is CSVEVTDAQYF. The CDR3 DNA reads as TGCAGCGTTGAAGTCACAGATGCGCAGTATTTT.

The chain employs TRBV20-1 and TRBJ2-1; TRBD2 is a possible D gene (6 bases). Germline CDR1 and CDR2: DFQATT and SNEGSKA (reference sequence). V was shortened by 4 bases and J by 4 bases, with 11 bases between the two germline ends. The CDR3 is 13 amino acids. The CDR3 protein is CSATGLKYNEQFF. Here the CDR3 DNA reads TGCAGTGCTACGGGACTCAAATACAATGAGCAGTTCTTC.

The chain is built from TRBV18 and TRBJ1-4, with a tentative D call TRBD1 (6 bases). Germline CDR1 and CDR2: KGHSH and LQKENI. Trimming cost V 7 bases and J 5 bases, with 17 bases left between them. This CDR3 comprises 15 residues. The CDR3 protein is CASLKTGTPNEKLFF. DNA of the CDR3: TGTGCCAGCTTAAAGACCGGGACACCGAATGAAAAACTGTTTTTT.

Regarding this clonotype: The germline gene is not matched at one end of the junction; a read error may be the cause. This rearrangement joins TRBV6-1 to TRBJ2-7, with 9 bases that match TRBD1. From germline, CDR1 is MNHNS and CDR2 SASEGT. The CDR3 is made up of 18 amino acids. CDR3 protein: CTSSERWGGTGISYEQYF. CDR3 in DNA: TGTACCAGCAGTGAAAGGTGGGGGGGGACAGGGATATCCTACGAGCAGTACTTC.

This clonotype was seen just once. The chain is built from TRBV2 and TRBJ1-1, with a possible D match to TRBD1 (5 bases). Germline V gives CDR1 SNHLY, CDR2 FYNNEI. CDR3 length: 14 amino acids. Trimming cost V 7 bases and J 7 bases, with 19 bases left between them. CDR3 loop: CASNAGRLNVEAFF. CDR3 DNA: TGTGCCAGCAACGCGGGACGGCTTAATGTTGAAGCTTTCTTT.

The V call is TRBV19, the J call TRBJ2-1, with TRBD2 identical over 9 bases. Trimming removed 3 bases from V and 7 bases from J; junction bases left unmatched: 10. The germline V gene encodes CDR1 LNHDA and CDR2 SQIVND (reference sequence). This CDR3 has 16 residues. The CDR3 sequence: CASSIGAGGRENEQFF. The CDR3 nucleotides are TGTGCCAGTAGTATCGGGGCGGGAGGGAGAGAGAATGAGCAGTTCTTC.

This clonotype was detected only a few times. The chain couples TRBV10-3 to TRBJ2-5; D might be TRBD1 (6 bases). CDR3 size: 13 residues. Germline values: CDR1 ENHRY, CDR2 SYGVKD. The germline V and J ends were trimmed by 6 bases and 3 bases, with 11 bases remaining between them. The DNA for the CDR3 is TGTGCCATCAGCCGGGACATAGAAGAGACCCAGTACTTC. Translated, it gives CAISRDIEETQYF.

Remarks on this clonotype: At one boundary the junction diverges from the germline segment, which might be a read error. In nucleotides, the CDR3 is TGTGCCATCAGCGAGTTCGGAATCAGCATAAACTATGGCTACACCTTC. It is translated as CAISEFGISINYGYTF. This sequence joins TRBV10-3 and TRBJ1-2, with no clear D. Germline loops: CDR1 ENHRY, CDR2 SYGVKD. The CDR3 length is 16 residues.

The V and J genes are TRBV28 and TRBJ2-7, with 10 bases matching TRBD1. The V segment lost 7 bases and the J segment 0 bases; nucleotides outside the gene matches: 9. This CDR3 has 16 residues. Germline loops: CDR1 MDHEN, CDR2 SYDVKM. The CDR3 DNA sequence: TGTGCCAGCACCTCAGCGGGACAGGGGCCCTCCTACGAGCAGTACTTC. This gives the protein CASTSAGQGPSYEQYF. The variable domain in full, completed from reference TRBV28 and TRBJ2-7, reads DVKVTQSSRYLVKRTGEKVFLECVQDMDHENMFWYRQDPGLGLRLIYFSYDVKMKEKGDIPEGYSVSREKKERFSLILESASTNQTSMYLCASTSAGQGPSYEQYFGPGTRLTVT.

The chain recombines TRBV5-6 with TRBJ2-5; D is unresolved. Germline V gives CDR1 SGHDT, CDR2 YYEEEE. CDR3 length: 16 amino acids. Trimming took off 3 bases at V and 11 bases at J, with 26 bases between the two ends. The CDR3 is CASSSARNYRYNEQYF. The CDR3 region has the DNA TGTGCCAGCAGCTCAGCAAGGAACTACCGCTACAATGAGCAGTACTTC.

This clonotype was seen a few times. CDR3 sequence: CSARGDGNDNEQFF. CDR3 DNA: TGCAGTGCTAGAGGGGACGGGAACGACAATGAGCAGTTCTTC. This chain connects TRBV20-1 to TRBJ2-1; possibly TRBD1 or TRBD2 for D (5 bases each). CDR3 length equals 14 residues. With 1 base removed from V and 5 bases from J, the gap between germline ends came to 12 bases. Germline CDR1 and CDR2: DFQATT and SNEGSKA (reference sequence).

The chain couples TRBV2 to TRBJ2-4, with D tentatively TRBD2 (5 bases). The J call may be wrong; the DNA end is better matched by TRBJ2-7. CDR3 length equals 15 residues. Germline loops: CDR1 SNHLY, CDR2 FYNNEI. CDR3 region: CASSEEAAPHYEQYF. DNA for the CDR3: TGTGCCAGCAGTGAGGAAGCGGCACCTCACTACGAGCAGTACTTC.

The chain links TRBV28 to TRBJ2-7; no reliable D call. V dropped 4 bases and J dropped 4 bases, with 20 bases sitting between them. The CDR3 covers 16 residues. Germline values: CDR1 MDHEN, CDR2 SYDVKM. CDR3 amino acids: CASSSDAHSYTYEQYF. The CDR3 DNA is TGTGCCAGCAGTTCAGATGCTCACAGTTATACTTACGAGCAGTACTTC.

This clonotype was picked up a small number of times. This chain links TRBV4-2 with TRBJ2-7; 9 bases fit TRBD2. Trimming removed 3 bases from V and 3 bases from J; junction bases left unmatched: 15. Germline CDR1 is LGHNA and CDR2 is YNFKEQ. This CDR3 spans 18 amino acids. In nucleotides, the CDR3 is TGTGCCAGCAGCCAGGACTGGCGGCTAGCGGGGAGCCACTACGAGCAGTACTTC. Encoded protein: CASSQDWRLAGSHYEQYF.

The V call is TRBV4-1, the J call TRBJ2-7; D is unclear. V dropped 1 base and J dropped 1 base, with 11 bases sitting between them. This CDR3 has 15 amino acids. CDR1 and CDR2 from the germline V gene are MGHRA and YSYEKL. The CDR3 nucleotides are TGCGCCAGCAGCCAAGTTCGTGTCAGATCCTACGAGCAGTACTTC. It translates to CASSQVRVRSYEQYF.

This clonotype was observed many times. The CDR3 sequence is CASRLDASHEQFF. CDR3 DNA sequence: TGTGCCAGCAGATTGGACGCCAGCCATGAGCAGTTCTTC. The rearrangement links TRBV7-3 to TRBJ2-1; no definite D call. V was cut by 6 bases and J by 8 bases, with 14 bases left in between. CDR1 and CDR2 from the germline V gene are SGHTA and FQGTGA. CDR3 size: 13 residues.

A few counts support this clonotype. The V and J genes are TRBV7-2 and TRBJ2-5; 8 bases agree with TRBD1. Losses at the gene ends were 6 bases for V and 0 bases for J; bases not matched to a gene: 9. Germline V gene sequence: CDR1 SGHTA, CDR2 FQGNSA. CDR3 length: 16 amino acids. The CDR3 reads CASRNQGAPYQETQYF. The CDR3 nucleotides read TGTGCCAGCAGGAACCAGGGGGCCCCGTACCAAGAGACCCAGTACTTC.

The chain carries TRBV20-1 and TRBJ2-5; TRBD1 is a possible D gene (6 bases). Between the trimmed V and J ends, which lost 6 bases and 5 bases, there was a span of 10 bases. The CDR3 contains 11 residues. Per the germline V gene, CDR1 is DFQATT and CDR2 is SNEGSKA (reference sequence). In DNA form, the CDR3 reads TGCAGTGCGCGACAGGTGGAGACCCAGTACTTC. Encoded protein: CSARQVETQYF.

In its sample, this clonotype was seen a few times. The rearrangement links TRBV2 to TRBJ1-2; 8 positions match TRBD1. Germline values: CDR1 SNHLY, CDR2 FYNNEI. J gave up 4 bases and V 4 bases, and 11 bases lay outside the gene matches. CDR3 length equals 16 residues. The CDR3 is CASSVHRGTGGYGYTF. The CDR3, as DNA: TGTGCCAGCAGTGTCCACAGGGGGACCGGCGGCTATGGCTACACCTTC.

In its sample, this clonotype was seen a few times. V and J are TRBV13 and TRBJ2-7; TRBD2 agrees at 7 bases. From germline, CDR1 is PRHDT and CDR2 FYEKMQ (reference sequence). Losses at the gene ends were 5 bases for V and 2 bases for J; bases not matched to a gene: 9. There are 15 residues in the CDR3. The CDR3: CASSLRLGRAYEQYF. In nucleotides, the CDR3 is TGTGCCAGCAGCCTCAGACTTGGGAGGGCCTACGAGCAGTACTTC.

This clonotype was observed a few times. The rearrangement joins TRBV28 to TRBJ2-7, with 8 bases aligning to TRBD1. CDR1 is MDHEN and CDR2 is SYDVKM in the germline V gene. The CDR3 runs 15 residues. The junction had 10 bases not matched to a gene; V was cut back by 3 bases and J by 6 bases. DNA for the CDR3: TGTGCCAGCAGTTTCCGGACAGGGCAGTACTTCGAGCAGTACTTC. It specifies CASSFRTGQYFEQYF.

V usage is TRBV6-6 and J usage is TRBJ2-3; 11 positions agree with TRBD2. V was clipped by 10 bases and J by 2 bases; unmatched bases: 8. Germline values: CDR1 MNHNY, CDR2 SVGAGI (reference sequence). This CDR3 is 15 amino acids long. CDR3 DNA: TGTGCCATCTCCCGGGGACTAGCGGTCACAGATACGCAGTATTTT. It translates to CAISRGLAVTDTQYF.

The CDR3 reads CASSLRVGAGDNTEAFF. The CDR3 DNA reads TGTGCCAGCAGTTTACGAGTCGGGGCAGGGGACAACACTGAAGCTTTCTTT. V usage is TRBV27 and J usage is TRBJ1-1, with a possible D match to TRBD1 (6 bases). Germline V gives CDR1 MNHEY, CDR2 SMNVEV (reference sequence). CDR3 length: 17 amino acids. The V and J ends lost 2 bases and 2 bases respectively, with 18 bases between them.

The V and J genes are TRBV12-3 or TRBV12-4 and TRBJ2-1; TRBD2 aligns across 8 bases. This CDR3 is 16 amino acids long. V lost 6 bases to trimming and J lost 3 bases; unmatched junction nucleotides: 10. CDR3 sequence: CASRSTGTRSYNEQFF. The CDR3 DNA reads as TGTGCCAGCAGATCCACCGGGACTAGAAGCTACAATGAGCAGTTCTTC.

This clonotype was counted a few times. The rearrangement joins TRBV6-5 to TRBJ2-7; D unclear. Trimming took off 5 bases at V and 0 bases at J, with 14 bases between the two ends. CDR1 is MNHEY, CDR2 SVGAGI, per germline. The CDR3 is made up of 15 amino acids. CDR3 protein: CASSGPWGSSYEQYF. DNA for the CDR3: TGTGCCAGCAGTGGACCCTGGGGAAGCTCCTACGAGCAGTACTTC.

The DNA for the CDR3 is TGCAGTGCTAGCCCTAGCGGGAGGGCTCCTTCCTACAATGAGCAGTTCTTC. Translation gives CSASPSGRAPSYNEQFF. The rearrangement uses TRBV20-1 and TRBJ2-1, with TRBD2 identical over 12 bases. CDR3 length: 17 amino acids. V gave up 3 bases and J gave up 1 base; unmatched junction bases: 7. Per the germline V gene, CDR1 is DFQATT and CDR2 is SNEGSKA (reference sequence).

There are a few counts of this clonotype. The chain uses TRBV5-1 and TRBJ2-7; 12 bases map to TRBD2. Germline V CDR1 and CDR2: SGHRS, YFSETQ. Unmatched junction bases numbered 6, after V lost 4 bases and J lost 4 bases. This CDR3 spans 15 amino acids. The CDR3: CASSVGLAGRYEQYF. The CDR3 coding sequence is TGCGCCAGCAGCGTAGGACTAGCGGGGAGATACGAGCAGTACTTC.